This record looks at one T cell receptor beta chain sequence and its context. Its matching antigen is unknown. This entry belongs to a study of cytomegalovirus exposure and HLA in healthy donors. Study-wide findings and caveats: Clonal expansion, a later analysis showed, was greater in HLA-associated TCR beta chains than in equally common others.

Both 60 Vbeta primers and 13 Jbeta primers went into the PCR. In the original analysis: In a later analysis, of around 83 million unique beta chains, roughly 9.9 million appeared in at least two donors. This table comes from immunoSEQ multiplex PCR, and its TCRdb copy is limited to in-frame clones, with some not included. The V and J calls and clone size were taken over from that table, and D and trimming were inferred from the DNA. In the table there are 99,000 or so clones, nearly 80% of which are singletons. Germline values: CDR1 SGHNT, CDR2 YYREEE (reference sequence). This CDR3 contains 15 residues. Losses at the gene ends were 3 bases for V and 4 bases for J; bases not matched to a gene: 3.

The chain combines TRBV5-4 with TRBJ1-3; 11 bases align to TRBD1. The TCR was taken from a young man in good health and CMV-seronegative. Sequencing was carried out using PBMCs. The CDR3 DNA reads TGTGCCAGCAGCTCGGACAGGGGGCTAGGAAACACCATATATTTT. It translates to CASSSDRGLGNTIYF.